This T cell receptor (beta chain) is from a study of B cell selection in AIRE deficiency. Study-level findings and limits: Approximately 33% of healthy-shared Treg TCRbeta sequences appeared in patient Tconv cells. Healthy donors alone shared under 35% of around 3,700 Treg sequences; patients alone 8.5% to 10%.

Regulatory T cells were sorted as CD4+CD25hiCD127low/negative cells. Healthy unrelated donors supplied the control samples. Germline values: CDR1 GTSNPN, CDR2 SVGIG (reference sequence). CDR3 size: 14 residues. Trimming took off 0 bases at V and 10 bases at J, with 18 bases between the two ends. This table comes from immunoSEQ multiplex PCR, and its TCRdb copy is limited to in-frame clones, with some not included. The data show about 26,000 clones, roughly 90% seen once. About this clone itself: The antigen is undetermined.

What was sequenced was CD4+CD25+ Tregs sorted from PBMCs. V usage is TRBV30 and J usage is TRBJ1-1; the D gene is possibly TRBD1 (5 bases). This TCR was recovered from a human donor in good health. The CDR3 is CAWSVGGGTRIAFF. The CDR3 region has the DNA TGTGCCTGGAGTGTTGGGGGTGGGACTCGTATAGCTTTCTTT.